This section outlines one T cell receptor beta chain sequence together with its context. The data originate from a study of T cell changes during pregnancy in multiple sclerosis. The protocol was immunoSEQ multiplex PCR, while the TCRdb copy is restricted to in-frame clones and leaves out a portion. The sample has 85,000 to 95,000 clones, 91% seen once. The CDR3 runs to 12 residues. The V gene's germline CDR1 is MNHEY and CDR2 SMNVEV (reference sequence). The trim removed 6 bases at V and 4 bases at J, leaving 2 bases unmatched. V gene TRBV27 combines with J gene TRBJ1-1; 7 nucleotides line up with TRBD1. This specimen was peripheral blood, taken after pregnancy. The TCR was taken from a female donor in good health, enrolled as a control in a pregnancy study. The CDR3 reads CASSWTGTEAFF. The CDR3, as DNA: TGTGCCAGCAGCTGGACAGGCACTGAAGCTTTCTTT.